This T cell receptor beta chain was sequenced in a study of PD-1 blockade in classical Hodgkin lymphoma. The patients all showed relapse after autologous stem cell transplantation, while their brentuximab vedotin exposure varied. Sequenced by immunoSEQ multiplex PCR; TCRdb stores in-frame clones only, minus some. The sample holds more than 90,000 clones, more than 85% seen once. There are 16 residues in the CDR3. The germline gives CDR1 SGHAT, CDR2 FQNNGV. With 0 bases removed from V and 3 bases from J, the gap between germline ends came to 9 bases. This clonotype was sampled from a human donor with classical Hodgkin lymphoma. The V and J genes are TRBV11-2 and TRBJ2-6; D call uncertain. This sample comprised peripheral blood mononuclear cells (PBMCs), obtained before the second cycle of nivolumab. This CDR3 is CASSLDPPSGANVLTF. The CDR3, as DNA: TGTGCCAGCAGCTTAGATCCCCCAAGTGGGGCCAACGTCCTGACTTTC.